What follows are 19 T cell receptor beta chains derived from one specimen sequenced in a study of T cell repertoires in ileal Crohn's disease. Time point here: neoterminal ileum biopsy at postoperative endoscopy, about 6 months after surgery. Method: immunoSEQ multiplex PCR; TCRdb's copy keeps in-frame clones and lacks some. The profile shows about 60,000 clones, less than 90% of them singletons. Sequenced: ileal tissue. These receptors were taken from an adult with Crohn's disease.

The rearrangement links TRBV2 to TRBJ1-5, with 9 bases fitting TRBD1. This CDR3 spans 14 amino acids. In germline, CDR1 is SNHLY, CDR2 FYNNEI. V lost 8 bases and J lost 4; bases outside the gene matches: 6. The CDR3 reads CASDGQGSNQPQHF. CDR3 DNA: TGTGCCAGCGACGGACAGGGGTCAAATCAGCCCCAGCATTTT.

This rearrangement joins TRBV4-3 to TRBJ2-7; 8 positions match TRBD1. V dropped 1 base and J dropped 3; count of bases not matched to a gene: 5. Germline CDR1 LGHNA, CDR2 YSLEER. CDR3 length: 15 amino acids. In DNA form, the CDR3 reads TGCGCCAGCAGCCAAGGCAGGGGGCGAATCTACGAGCAGTACTTC. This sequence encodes CASSQGRGRIYEQYF.

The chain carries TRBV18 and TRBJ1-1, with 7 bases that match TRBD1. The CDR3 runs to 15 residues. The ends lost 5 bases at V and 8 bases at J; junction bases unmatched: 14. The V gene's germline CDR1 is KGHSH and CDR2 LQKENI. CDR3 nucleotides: TGTGCCAGCTCAGATTTGCAGGTGGGACAGAACGAAGCTTTCTTT. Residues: CASSDLQVGQNEAFF.

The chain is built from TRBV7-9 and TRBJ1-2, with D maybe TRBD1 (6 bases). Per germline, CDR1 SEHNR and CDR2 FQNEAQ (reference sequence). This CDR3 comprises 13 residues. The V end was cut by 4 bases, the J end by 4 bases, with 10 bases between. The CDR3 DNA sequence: TGTGCCAGCAGCTCAGGACAGCTCTATGGCTACACCTTC. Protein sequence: CASSSGQLYGYTF.

CDR3 coding DNA: TGCAGCGTCGTGACTGACTACGAGCAGTACTTC. As protein: CSVVTDYEQYF. The rearrangement joins TRBV29-1 to TRBJ2-7; D unclear. The CDR3 has 11 amino acids. Germline V CDR1 and CDR2: SQVTM, ANQGSEA. Trimming took 6 bases from V and 3 from J, leaving 9 bases between them.

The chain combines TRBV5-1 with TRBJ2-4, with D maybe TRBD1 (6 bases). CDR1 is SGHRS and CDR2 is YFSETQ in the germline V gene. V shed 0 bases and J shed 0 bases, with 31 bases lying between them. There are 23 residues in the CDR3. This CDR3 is CASSLESLPQGRVTFLAKNIQYF. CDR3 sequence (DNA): TGCGCCAGCAGCTTGGAAAGCTTACCCCAGGGGCGGGTGACCTTTTTAGCCAAAAACATTCAGTACTTC.

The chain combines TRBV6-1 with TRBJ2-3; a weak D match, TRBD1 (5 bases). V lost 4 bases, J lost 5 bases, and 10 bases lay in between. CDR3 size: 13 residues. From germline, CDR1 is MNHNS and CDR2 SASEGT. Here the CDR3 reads CASSVRVQDTQYF. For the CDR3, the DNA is TGTGCCAGCAGTGTCAGGGTCCAAGATACGCAGTATTTT.

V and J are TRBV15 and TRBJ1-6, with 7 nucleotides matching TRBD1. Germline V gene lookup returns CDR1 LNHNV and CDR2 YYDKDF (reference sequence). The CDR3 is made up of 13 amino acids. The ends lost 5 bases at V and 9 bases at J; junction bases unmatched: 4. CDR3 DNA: TGTGCCACCAGCTTTGACAGGGCTTCACCCCTCCACTTT. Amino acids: CATSFDRASPLHF.

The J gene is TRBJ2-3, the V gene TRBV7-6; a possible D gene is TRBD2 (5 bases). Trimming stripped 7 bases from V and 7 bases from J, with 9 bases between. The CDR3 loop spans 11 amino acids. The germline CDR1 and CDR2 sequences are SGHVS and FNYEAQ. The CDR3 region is CASTSGNTQYF. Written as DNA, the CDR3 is TGTGCCAGCACCTCGGGGAATACGCAGTATTTT.

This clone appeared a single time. CDR3 in amino acids: CASSLGGQETQYF. CDR3 DNA sequence: TGTGCCAGCAGCTTAGGCGGCCAAGAGACCCAGTACTTC. This chain joins TRBV11-2 and TRBJ2-5, with unresolved D. V dropped 1 base and J dropped 1 base, with 4 bases sitting between them. This CDR3 region has 13 residues. The germline V gene encodes CDR1 SGHAT and CDR2 FQNNGV.

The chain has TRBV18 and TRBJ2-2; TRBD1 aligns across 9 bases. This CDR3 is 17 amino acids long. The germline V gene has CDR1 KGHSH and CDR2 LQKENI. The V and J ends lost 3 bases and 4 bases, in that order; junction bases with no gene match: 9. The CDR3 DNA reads TGTGCCAGCTCACCCCCCGGGACAGGGAGTGGCACCGGGGAGCTGTTTTTT. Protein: CASSPPGTGSGTGELFF. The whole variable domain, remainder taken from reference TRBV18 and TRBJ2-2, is NAGVMQNPRHLVRRRGQEARLRCSPMKGHSHVYWYRQLPEEGLKFMVYLQKENIIDESGMPKERFSAEFPKEGPSILRIQQVVRGDSAAYFCASSPPGTGSGTGELFFGEGSRLTVL.

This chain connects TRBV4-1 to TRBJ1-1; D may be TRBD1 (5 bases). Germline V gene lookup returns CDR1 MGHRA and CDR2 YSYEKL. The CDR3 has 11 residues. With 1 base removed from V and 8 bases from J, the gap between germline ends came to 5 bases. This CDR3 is CASSQGQEAFF. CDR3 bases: TGCGCCAGCAGCCAAGGACAGGAAGCTTTCTTT.

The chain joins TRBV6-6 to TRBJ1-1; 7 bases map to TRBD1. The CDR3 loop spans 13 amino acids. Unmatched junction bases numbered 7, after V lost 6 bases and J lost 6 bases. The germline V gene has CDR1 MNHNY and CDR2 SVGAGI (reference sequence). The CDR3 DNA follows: TGTGCCAGCAGACGCCCTGACAGGGCTGAAGCTTTCTTT. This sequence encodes CASRRPDRAEAFF.

The CDR3 nucleotides read TGTGCCTGGATGGGCAGTTTGAACACTGAAGCTTTCTTT. It encodes CAWMGSLNTEAFF. The V call is TRBV30, the J call TRBJ1-1, with unresolved D. Trimming removed 4 bases at V and 0 bases at J, with 9 bases between. This CDR3 contains 13 residues. Germline CDR1 reads GTSNPN; CDR2 reads SVGIG (reference sequence).

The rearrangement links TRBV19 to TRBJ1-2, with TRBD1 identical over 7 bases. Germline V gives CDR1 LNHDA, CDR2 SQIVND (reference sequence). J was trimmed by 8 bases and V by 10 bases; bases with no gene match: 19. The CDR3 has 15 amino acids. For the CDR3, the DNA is TGTGCCACCTCCCCGGGGACAGTTCTCTCCCAGGGCTACACCTTC. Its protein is CATSPGTVLSQGYTF.

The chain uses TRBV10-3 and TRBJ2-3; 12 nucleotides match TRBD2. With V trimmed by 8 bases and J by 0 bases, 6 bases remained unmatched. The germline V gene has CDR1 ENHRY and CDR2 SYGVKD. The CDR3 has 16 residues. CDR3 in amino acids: CAISRTSGASTDTQYF. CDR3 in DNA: TGTGCCATCTCTCGGACTAGCGGGGCTAGCACAGATACGCAGTATTTT.

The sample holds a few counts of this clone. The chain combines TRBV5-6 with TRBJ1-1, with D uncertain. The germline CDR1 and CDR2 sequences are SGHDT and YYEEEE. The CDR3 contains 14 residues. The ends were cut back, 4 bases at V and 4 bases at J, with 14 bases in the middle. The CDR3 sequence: CASSPAGVLTEAFF. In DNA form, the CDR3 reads TGTGCCAGCAGCCCAGCCGGGGTTCTCACTGAAGCTTTCTTT.

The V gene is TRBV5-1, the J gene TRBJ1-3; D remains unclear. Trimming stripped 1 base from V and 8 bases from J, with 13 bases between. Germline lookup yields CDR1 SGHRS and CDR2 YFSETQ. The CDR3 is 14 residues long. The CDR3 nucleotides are TGCGCCAGCAGCTTGAGACAAACGCGGGACACCATATATTTT. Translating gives CASSLRQTRDTIYF.

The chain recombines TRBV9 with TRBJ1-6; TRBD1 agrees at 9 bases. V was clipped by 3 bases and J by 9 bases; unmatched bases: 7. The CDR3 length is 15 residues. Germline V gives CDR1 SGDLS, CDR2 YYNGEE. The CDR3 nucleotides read TGTGCCAGCAGCGCCCCCGGGACAGGGACTTCACCCCTCCACTTT. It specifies CASSAPGTGTSPLHF.